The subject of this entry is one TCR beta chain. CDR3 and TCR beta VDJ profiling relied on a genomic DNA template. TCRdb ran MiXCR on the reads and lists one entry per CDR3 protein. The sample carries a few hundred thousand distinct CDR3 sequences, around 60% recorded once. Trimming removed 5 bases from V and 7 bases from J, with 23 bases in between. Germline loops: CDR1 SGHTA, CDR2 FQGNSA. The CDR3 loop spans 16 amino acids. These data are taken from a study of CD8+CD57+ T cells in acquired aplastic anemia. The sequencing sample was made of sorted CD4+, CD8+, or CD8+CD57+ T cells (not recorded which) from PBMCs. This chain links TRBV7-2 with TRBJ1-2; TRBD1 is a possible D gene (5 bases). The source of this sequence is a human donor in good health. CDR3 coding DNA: TGTGCCAGCAGCCCTCCGGGACTAGCGGGAGCAGCTGGCTACACCTTC. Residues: CASSPPGLAGAAGYTF. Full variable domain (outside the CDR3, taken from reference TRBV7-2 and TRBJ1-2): GAGVSQSPSNKVTEKGKDVELRCDPISGHTALYWYRQSLGQGLEFLIYFQGNSAPDKSGLPSDRFSAERTGGSVSTLTIQRTQQEDSAVYLCASSPPGLAGAAGYTFGSGTRLTVV.